This T cell receptor beta chain originates from a study of blood T cell repertoires in COVID-19. Whole-study context: Acute and convalescent COVID-19 samples came from the United States, Italy and Spain.

This clone was detected once. The CDR3 sequence is 16 residues long. Germline CDR1 is SGHVS and CDR2 is FQNEAQ. The V segment lost 1 base and the J segment 7 bases; nucleotides outside the gene matches: 8. Generated by immunoSEQ multiplex PCR, the TCRdb table keeps only in-frame clones and is missing some. The table includes around 230,000 clones, 70% to 90% detected once. This chain uses TRBV7-8 with TRBJ2-1; 9 bases align to TRBD2. The receptor comes from a man aged 35 to 55 who had recovered from COVID-19. Sequencing input: PBMCs or T cells enriched from blood (not recorded which). CDR3 residues: CASSLESREGRNEQFF. In DNA form, the CDR3 reads TGTGCCAGCAGCTTAGAATCGCGGGAGGGCCGAAATGAGCAGTTCTTC.